The clone carrying this T cell receptor beta chain appeared once. Per the authors' pipeline: Estimated nucleated cell counts came from reference gene primer amplification. The assay was immunoSEQ multiplex PCR, and TCRdb's table has in-frame clones only and misses some. That table gives V, J and clone size, and the DNA gave D and trimming. This sample has roughly 90,000 clones, with around four fifths found just once. Germline assignment: CDR1 MGHRA and CDR2 YSYEKL. Trimming cost V 0 bases and J 9 bases; bases outside gene matches: 10. This CDR3 is built from 17 residues. This record belongs to a study of blood T cell repertoires in COVID-19. About the study: The United States, Italy and Spain provided the acute and convalescent COVID-19 samples. Sample material is recorded as cDNA or gDNA derived from T cells, B-cell-depleted T cells, or PBMCs.

The TCR sequence derives from a human donor in a cohort sampled during active COVID-19. The sequenced material came from peripheral blood. This sequence joins TRBV4-1 and TRBJ2-1; TRBD2 aligns across 11 bases. CDR3 amino acids: CASSQDFSGGESGEQFF. The CDR3 region has the DNA TGCGCCAGCAGCCAAGATTTTAGCGGGGGGGAGTCGGGTGAGCAGTTCTTC.